The following is a TCR beta chain sequence with its context. The antigen remains undetermined. Germline V gene sequence: CDR1 LNHDA, CDR2 SQIVND (reference sequence). The CDR3 extends over 13 amino acids. Trimming stripped 3 bases from V and 1 base from J, with 4 bases between. These data originate in a study of cytomegalovirus exposure and HLA in healthy donors. Findings and limits, study-wide: In a later analysis, donors in an Asian-associated ancestry cluster reportedly had fewer N-insertions in productive TCRs than the cohort mean. Diagnosis of cytomegalovirus status made by the classifier reportedly showed high specificity and sensitivity. The authors later found HLA-associated TCR beta chains more clonally expanded than equally common others. The authors considered a cluster of highly shared sequence variants likely to be a sequencing artifact.

PCR was performed using 60 Vbeta and 13 Jbeta primers. Some clones are missing from TCRdb's copy, which holds only in-frame ones; the method was immunoSEQ multiplex PCR. The repertoire consists of some 150,000 clones, with about 74% occurring once and the leading ten covering around 4.7%. The receptor was derived from a man aged 18 to 35 in good health and CMV-seropositive. The V and J genes are TRBV19 and TRBJ2-4; D unresolved. Material: PBMCs. As DNA, the CDR3 is TGTGCCAGTAGTATTAGTGCCAAAAACATTCAGTACTTC. Protein: CASSISAKNIQYF.